Below are 16 T cell receptor beta chains sequenced from a single sample in a study of cytomegalovirus exposure and HLA in healthy donors. PCR employed 60 Vbeta and 13 Jbeta primers. TCRdb's copy holds only in-frame clones and misses some; the assay was immunoSEQ multiplex PCR. The repertoire holds 150,000 to 200,000 clones, with around three quarters as singletons. The sequenced sample consisted of PBMCs. All receptors derive from a male donor in good health and CMV-seronegative.

A remark on this clone: Mismatch with germline at one junction end may stem from a read error. This chain connects TRBV7-9 to TRBJ1-4; perhaps TRBD1 as D (6 bases). Germline V CDR1 and CDR2: SEHNR, FQNEAQ (reference sequence). This CDR3 has 16 amino acids. The DNA for the CDR3 is TGTTCCAGCTCACCCCTGATCGGACAGCTTAATGAAAAACTGTTTTTT. Translating it yields CSSSPLIGQLNEKLFF.

The count of this clone is one. CDR3 DNA: TGTGCCAGTAGTATAGCGGCAGGATATGGCTACACCTTC. Translating it yields CASSIAAGYGYTF. V and J are TRBV19 and TRBJ1-2; D is ambiguous. CDR3 length: 13 amino acids. The germline CDR1 and CDR2 sequences are LNHDA and SQIVND (reference sequence). Trimming removed 1 base from V and 5 bases from J, with 8 bases in between. The whole variable domain, filled in from reference TRBV19 and TRBJ1-2, reads DGGITQSPKYLFRKEGQNVTLSCEQNLNHDAMYWYRQDPGQGLRLIYYSQIVNDFQKGDIAEGYSVSREKKESFPLTVTSAQKNPTAFYLCASSIAAGYGYTFGSGTRLTVV.

This clone was detected only once. The chain carries TRBV9 and TRBJ2-1, with TRBD2 as a possible D gene (5 bases). The CDR3 extends over 18 amino acids. Germline CDR1 reads SGDLS; CDR2 reads YYNGEE. The germline V and J ends were trimmed by 0 bases and 0 bases, with 16 bases remaining between them. CDR3 in amino acids: CASSVGIGSASSYNEQFF. The CDR3 region has the DNA TGTGCCAGCAGCGTAGGAATTGGTAGCGCGAGCTCCTACAATGAGCAGTTCTTC.

This clone was seen only once. The chain has TRBV5-1 and TRBJ2-2; 10 bases agree with TRBD2. The ends lost 0 bases at V and 7 bases at J; junction bases unmatched: 3. The CDR3 is 15 residues long. The germline V gene encodes CDR1 SGHRS and CDR2 YFSETQ. CDR3 loop: CASSLAPSGGGELFF. CDR3 DNA: TGCGCCAGCAGCTTGGCCCCTAGCGGGGGCGGGGAGCTGTTTTTT.

The chain uses TRBV6-4 and TRBJ2-1, with 11 nucleotides matching TRBD2. The J segment lost 8 bases and the V segment lost 0 bases, leaving 3 bases of the junction unmatched. The CDR3 has 15 amino acids. Per germline, CDR1 MRHNA and CDR2 SNTAGT. The CDR3 coding sequence is TGTGCCAGCAGTGACTCTAGCGGGGGGGCCGATGAGCAGTTCTTC. Its translation is CASSDSSGGADEQFF.

The chain recombines TRBV19 with TRBJ2-3; D perhaps matches TRBD1 (6 bases). The CDR3 runs to 16 residues. Germline V gene sequence: CDR1 LNHDA, CDR2 SQIVND (reference sequence). V lost 3 bases to trimming and J lost 2 bases, with 15 bases between them. CDR3 coding DNA: TGTGCCAGTAGTATGGGGGCTCGTGGTCACACAGATACGCAGTATTTT. Its protein is CASSMGARGHTDTQYF.

This clone was observed a few times. This chain uses TRBV5-6 with TRBJ2-1, with 8 nucleotides matching TRBD2. V trimming: 1 base; J trimming: 3 bases; junction bases outside the gene matches: 3. Germline V CDR1 and CDR2: SGHDT, YYEEEE. This CDR3 contains 15 residues. DNA for the CDR3: TGTGCCAGCAGCTTGCTTGCGGGAGGCTACAATGAGCAGTTCTTC. Translated, it gives CASSLLAGGYNEQFF.

The rearrangement links TRBV7-9 to TRBJ1-5, with 7 nucleotides matching TRBD1. After removal of 0 bases from V and 3 bases from J, the junction contained 2 bases not matched to a gene. Per germline, CDR1 SEHNR and CDR2 FQNEAQ (reference sequence). There are 15 residues in the CDR3. This CDR3 reads CASSLAGGFNQPQHF. In nucleotides, the CDR3 is TGTGCCAGCAGCTTAGCAGGGGGCTTCAATCAGCCCCAGCATTTT.

V and J are TRBV28 and TRBJ2-7; D is ambiguous. V lost 2 bases to trimming and J lost 2 bases, with 10 bases between them. The CDR3 runs to 14 residues. Germline V gene lookup returns CDR1 MDHEN and CDR2 SYDVKM. The CDR3 DNA reads as TGTGCCAGCAGTTTAAGCCTTGGGCCCTACGAGCAGTACTTC. Translation: CASSLSLGPYEQYF.

The chain links TRBV14 to TRBJ1-4; the match to TRBD1 covers 7 bases. J lost 6 bases, V lost 4 bases, and 5 bases had no gene match. Germline CDR1 is SGHDN and CDR2 is FVKESK. The CDR3 spans 14 residues. This chain's CDR3 is CASSLQGWDEKLFF. The CDR3 DNA is TGTGCCAGCAGCCTACAGGGGTGGGATGAAAAACTGTTTTTT.

This sequence joins TRBV19 and TRBJ2-1; 9 nucleotides line up with TRBD1. V lost 6 bases and J lost 6; bases outside the gene matches: 6. Germline assignment: CDR1 LNHDA and CDR2 SQIVND (reference sequence). The CDR3 has 14 residues. CDR3 sequence: CASSLRQGGNEQFF. As DNA, the CDR3 is TGTGCCAGTAGCCTGCGACAGGGGGGCAATGAGCAGTTCTTC.

The chain links TRBV9 to TRBJ1-4, with no clear D. Looked up from germline, CDR1 is SGDLS and CDR2 is YYNGEE. Trimming shortened V by 0 bases and J by 8 bases, and 14 bases separated the two germline ends. The CDR3 is 15 residues long. The CDR3 here is CASSVVGVRGEKLFF. The CDR3 DNA reads TGTGCCAGCAGCGTAGTCGGGGTGAGAGGAGAAAAACTGTTTTTT.

The chain joins TRBV5-1 to TRBJ2-7; the D gene is possibly TRBD2 (5 bases). This CDR3 comprises 13 residues. Germline CDR1 SGHRS, CDR2 YFSETQ. The V end was cut by 6 bases, the J end by 6 bases, with 16 bases between. The CDR3 is CASNEFTRAEQYF. In DNA, the CDR3 is TGCGCCAGCAACGAGTTCACTAGAGCCGAGCAGTACTTC.

V gene TRBV28 combines with J gene TRBJ1-1; TRBD1 aligns across 7 bases. The J segment lost 0 bases and the V segment lost 2 bases, leaving 6 bases of the junction unmatched. This CDR3 is built from 16 residues. Germline values: CDR1 MDHEN, CDR2 SYDVKM. The chain's CDR3 is CASSLVGQAMNTEAFF. CDR3 nucleotides: TGTGCCAGCAGTTTAGTAGGACAGGCTATGAACACTGAAGCTTTCTTT.

The table lists this clone with a count of one. The CDR3 sequence: CASSNRGGQGDTQYF. CDR3 DNA sequence: TGTGCCAGCAGTAACCGGGGGGGCCAAGGCGATACGCAGTATTTT. This chain uses TRBV6-6 with TRBJ2-3, with 8 bases that match TRBD2. Germline V gene sequence: CDR1 MNHNY, CDR2 SVGAGI (reference sequence). Trimming cost V 5 bases and J 6 bases; bases outside gene matches: 10. CDR3 size: 15 residues.

This clone has just one count. The chain joins TRBV29-1 to TRBJ2-3; 10 positions agree with TRBD2. The germline CDR1 and CDR2 sequences are SQVTM and ANQGSEA. CDR3 length: 14 amino acids. After removal of 6 bases from V and 2 bases from J, the junction contained 5 bases not matched to a gene. The CDR3 DNA follows: TGCAGCGTGCGACTAGCGGGCCTCACAGATACGCAGTATTTT. The encoded protein is CSVRLAGLTDTQYF.